What follows describes a single TCR beta chain. This record comes from a study of shared clonotypes between healthy human individuals. Clones were sequenced by immunoSEQ multiplex PCR, and TCRdb holds only the in-frame ones, with some missing. Here the sample spans approximately 1.5 million clones, roughly 98% being singletons. Germline CDR1 is MDHEN and CDR2 is SYDVKM. This CDR3 is 15 amino acids long. V was cut by 7 bases and J by 0 bases, with 16 bases left in between. The rearrangement joins TRBV28 to TRBJ2-7, with D perhaps given as TRBD1 or TRBD2 (5 bases each). This sequence was found in a man aged 25 to 45 in good health. The sample comprised naive CD4+ T cells sorted from blood. Subset defined: CD45RA+ positively selected. As DNA, the CDR3 is TGTGCCAGCACCCCGCCGGGGCCCCCCTCCTACGAGCAGTACTTC. Amino acids: CASTPPGPPSYEQYF.